Only a few counts were recorded for the clone carrying this TCR beta chain. The antigen is undetermined. The data were taken from a study of cytomegalovirus exposure and HLA in healthy donors. Study details: Assignment to the Caucasian-associated ancestry cluster applied to around 76% of the approximately 380 genotyped donors. Study results and caveats: Most sequenced TCRs were rare (though some public TCRs occurred in many donors). Specificity for CMV antigens was confirmed in vitro for three of the CMV-associated chains.

J was trimmed by 7 bases and V by 4 bases; bases with no gene match: 9. Germline lookup yields CDR1 MGHRA and CDR2 YSYEKL. The CDR3 runs to 14 residues. Researchers ran the PCR with 60 Vbeta and 13 Jbeta primers. Only in-frame clones appear in the TCRdb table, and some are missing; sequencing was by immunoSEQ multiplex PCR. The sample holds fewer than 150,000 clones, around 82% seen once. This sequence originates from a man aged 45-65 years in good health and CMV-seronegative. Sequenced sample: PBMCs. The gene calls are TRBV4-1 and TRBJ1-2; TRBD1 matches at 7 bases. The CDR3 loop is CASSRTGTEAGYTF. The CDR3 bases are TGCGCCAGCAGCCGAACCGGGACAGAAGCTGGCTACACCTTC.